The 22 T cell receptor beta chains below come from one sample, sequenced in a study of TIL therapy for anti-PD-1-resistant metastatic lung cancer. Time point defined: pre-treatment sample, taken before nivolumab and TIL therapy. Most excised metastases sampled were pleural nodules or supraclavicular lymph nodes. The immunoSEQ assay was v3. The assay was immunoSEQ multiplex PCR, and TCRdb's table has in-frame clones only and misses some. In the table there are 20,000 to 30,000 clones, about 60% of which are singletons. This sample comprised tumor tissue, obtained at baseline. Source of these receptors: a woman aged 30 to 85 with non-small cell lung cancer.

The chain recombines TRBV28 with TRBJ1-2; perhaps TRBD1 as D (6 bases). Germline V gene data show CDR1 as MDHEN and CDR2 as SYDVKM. Trimming left V 3 bases short and J 4 bases short, with 9 bases between. The CDR3 sequence is 13 residues long. DNA of the CDR3: TGTGCCAGCAGTTTGCCAGGGGCCTATGGCTACACCTTC. The encoded protein is CASSLPGAYGYTF.

This clone was seen at least ten times. The chain links TRBV5-4 to TRBJ1-2; no definite D call. CDR1 is SGHNT, CDR2 YYREEE, per germline (reference sequence). The CDR3 is made up of 14 amino acids. V lost 0 bases and J 0 bases, leaving 6 bases between the germline ends. The CDR3 DNA sequence: TGTGCCAGCAGCTTGGGGGGAGCTAACTATGGCTACACCTTC. Residues: CASSLGGANYGYTF.

This sequence joins TRBV10-3 and TRBJ2-3; 8 positions agree with TRBD1. V lost 3 bases to trimming and J lost 1 base; unmatched junction nucleotides: 9. The CDR3 is 17 residues long. CDR1 is ENHRY, CDR2 SYGVKD, per germline. The CDR3 DNA reads TGTGCCATCAGTGAACGGGGGTTGACAGGGGGCACAGATACGCAGTATTTT. Its protein product is CAISERGLTGGTDTQYF.

Remarks on this clone: A far larger clone is off by one base, so a read error is likely. Distinct nucleotide sequences in the sample also encode this CDR3. V usage is TRBV11-2 and J usage is TRBJ1-2; D is undetermined. Trimming stripped 5 bases from V and 8 bases from J, with 18 bases between. The CDR3 runs to 14 residues. The germline gives CDR1 SGHAT, CDR2 FQNNGV. In DNA form, the CDR3 reads TGTGCCAGCAGCCAAGATCGACTAACGGGCGGCTACACCTTC. This codes for CASSQDRLTGGYTF.

V is TRBV6-1 and J is TRBJ1-1, with D possibly being TRBD1 (6 bases). Germline V gene sequence: CDR1 MNHNS, CDR2 SASEGT. Trimming took 6 bases from V and 5 from J, leaving 16 bases between them. The CDR3 is made up of 14 amino acids. CDR3 region: CASRSVGGVTEAFF. CDR3 coding DNA: TGTGCCAGCAGGTCGGTAGGGGGGGTTACTGAAGCTTTCTTT.

V gene TRBV2 combines with J gene TRBJ2-5; D possibly corresponds to TRBD1 (6 bases). The V gene's germline CDR1 is SNHLY and CDR2 FYNNEI. With 2 bases removed from V and 5 bases from J, the gap between germline ends came to 12 bases. The CDR3 is 14 amino acids. The CDR3 bases are TGTGCCAGCAGTGAAAGACGGCAGGGGGAGACCCAGTACTTC. As protein: CASSERRQGETQYF.

V is TRBV21-1 and J is TRBJ2-5; TRBD2, as called in the table, went unchecked against the DNA. TRBV21-1 is shown as a pseudogene. This CDR3 contains 15 residues. In DNA, the CDR3 is TGTGCCAGCAGCAAAGAGGCGGCTCCACAAGAGACCCAGTACTTC. Translating gives CASSKEAAPQETQYF.

The genes are TRBV27 and TRBJ2-4; 7 bases are a match to TRBD2. Germline V gene lookup returns CDR1 MNHEY and CDR2 SMNVEV (reference sequence). The CDR3 has 14 amino acids. V trimming: 5 bases; J trimming: 7 bases; junction bases outside the gene matches: 8. CDR3 region: CASSPEVGGNIQYF. In DNA, the CDR3 is TGTGCCAGCAGTCCTGAGGTGGGGGGGAACATTCAGTACTTC.

This clone was counted between two and nine times. The chain uses TRBV18 and TRBJ1-3; 7 nucleotides align to TRBD1. Germline V gene sequence: CDR1 KGHSH, CDR2 LQKENI. The CDR3 has 15 residues. Trimming took 2 bases from V and 0 from J; bases not matched to a gene: 1. The CDR3 sequence is CASSPGQVSGNTIYF. CDR3 coding DNA: TGTGCCAGCTCACCAGGACAGGTCTCTGGAAACACCATATATTTT.

The rearrangement uses TRBV7-9 and TRBJ2-3; no definite D call. Per germline, CDR1 SEHNR and CDR2 FQNEAQ (reference sequence). The CDR3 is made up of 13 amino acids. V was shortened by 7 bases and J by 0 bases, with 8 bases between the two germline ends. CDR3 protein: CASKYSSTDTQYF. In nucleotides, the CDR3 is TGTGCCAGCAAATATTCTAGCACAGATACGCAGTATTTT.

The chain couples TRBV5-5 to TRBJ2-3; D not certain. There are 14 residues in the CDR3. The V and J ends lost 4 bases and 1 base respectively, with 10 bases between them. Looked up from germline, CDR1 is SGHKS and CDR2 is YYEKEE (reference sequence). CDR3 coding DNA: TGTGCCAGCAGCCCACCACGGGGCACAGATACGCAGTATTTT. Its protein is CASSPPRGTDTQYF.

This rearrangement joins TRBV29-1 to TRBJ1-4; D is uncertain. Trimming took 6 bases from V and 3 from J, leaving 8 bases between them. CDR3 size: 12 residues. Per germline, CDR1 SQVTM and CDR2 ANQGSEA. The CDR3 DNA is TGCAGCGTCGGGGAGGCTAATGAAAAACTGTTTTTT. Translated, it gives CSVGEANEKLFF.

The chain combines TRBV12-1 with TRBJ1-5; the tabulated D call, TRBD1, remains unverified against the DNA. TRBV12-1 constitutes a pseudogene. This CDR3 spans 14 amino acids. This CDR3 reads CASSSRQGFQPQHF. The CDR3, as DNA: TGTGCCAGCAGCTCGAGACAGGGATTTCAGCCCCAGCATTTT.

The chain couples TRBV7-8 to TRBJ1-1; the match to TRBD1 covers 10 bases. The V and J ends lost 3 bases and 10 bases, in that order; junction bases with no gene match: 5. The germline CDR1 and CDR2 sequences are SGHVS and FQNEAQ. This CDR3 has 13 amino acids. For the CDR3, the DNA is TGTGCCAGCAGCTTGACAGGGGGCTTTTTAGCTTTCTTT. Translating gives CASSLTGGFLAFF.

V usage is TRBV5-5 and J usage is TRBJ1-2; D possibly corresponds to TRBD1 (6 bases). With 4 bases removed from V and 4 bases from J, the gap between germline ends came to 14 bases. The germline gives CDR1 SGHKS, CDR2 YYEKEE (reference sequence). The CDR3 has 14 residues. In nucleotides, the CDR3 is TGTGCCAGCAGCCAGGGGTCTGTGGGCTATGGCTACACCTTC. Translation: CASSQGSVGYGYTF.

This clone was seen more than once but under ten times. V is TRBV4-1 and J is TRBJ2-2; D is ambiguous. CDR3 length: 17 residues. Germline V CDR1 and CDR2: MGHRA, YSYEKL. Trimming pared 0 bases from V and 1 base from J, leaving 12 bases between. This CDR3 reads CASSQESFAMNTGELFF. The DNA for the CDR3 is TGCGCCAGCAGCCAAGAGTCATTCGCAATGAACACCGGGGAGCTGTTTTTT.

This chain joins TRBV6-1 and TRBJ2-2; possible D gene TRBD1, 5 bases. The length of the CDR3 is 15 residues. V shed 6 bases and J shed 0 bases, with 11 bases lying between them. Germline CDR1 and CDR2: MNHNS and SASEGT. In DNA form, the CDR3 reads TGTGCCAGCAGGAGACAGACTTCGAACACCGGGGAGCTGTTTTTT. Translation: CASRRQTSNTGELFF.

As DNA, the CDR3 is TGTGCCAGCAGCCCGAGGGCGCTAGCGGGAGCCTACGAGCAGTACTTC. It yields the protein CASSPRALAGAYEQYF. The chain carries TRBV11-2 and TRBJ2-7, with TRBD2 matching over 10 bases. The CDR3 sequence is 16 residues long. The germline gives CDR1 SGHAT, CDR2 FQNNGV. V lost 5 bases and J lost 2; bases outside the gene matches: 9. The entire variable domain, with the rest obtained from reference TRBV11-2 and TRBJ2-7, is as follows: EAGVAQSPRYKIIEKRQSVAFWCNPISGHATLYWYQQILGQGPKLLIQFQNNGVVDDSQLPKDRFSAERLKGVDSTLKIQPAKLEDSAVYLCASSPRALAGAYEQYFGPGTRLTVT.

This chain joins TRBV6-1 and TRBJ2-5; 9 bases line up with TRBD2. The CDR3 spans 14 residues. Per the germline V gene, CDR1 is MNHNS and CDR2 is SASEGT. The ends lost 5 bases at V and 5 bases at J; junction bases unmatched: 6. The CDR3 spells CASSLTSGRETQYF. Written as DNA, the CDR3 is TGTGCCAGCAGTCTGACTAGCGGAAGGGAGACCCAGTACTTC.

V gene TRBV7-2 combines with J gene TRBJ2-3; maybe TRBD2 (6 bases). The CDR3 totals 16 residues. Germline V gene data show CDR1 as SGHTA and CDR2 as FQGNSA. V lost 5 bases to trimming and J lost 3 bases, with 18 bases between them. CDR3 sequence: CASSQAAGWGTDTQYF. As DNA, the CDR3 is TGTGCCAGCAGCCAAGCAGCGGGTTGGGGAACAGATACGCAGTATTTT.

This chain uses TRBV29-1 with TRBJ2-1, with 16 bases matching TRBD2. V was pared by 3 bases and J by 6 bases, with 5 bases of the junction left unmatched. The length of the CDR3 is 16 residues. Germline V CDR1 and CDR2: SQVTM, ANQGSEA. The CDR3 DNA follows: TGCAGCGTTGAGGGACTAGCGGGAGGGCCTCTCAATGAGCAGTTCTTC. It yields the protein CSVEGLAGGPLNEQFF.

The chain links TRBV11-2 to TRBJ2-3; D gene unclear. The germline V gene encodes CDR1 SGHAT and CDR2 FQNNGV. The CDR3 extends over 15 amino acids. The V gene lost 1 base and the J gene lost 0 bases, with 8 bases spanning the gap. The CDR3 DNA reads TGTGCCAGCAGCTTAGGCCGGCTTAGCACAGATACGCAGTATTTT. Its translation is CASSLGRLSTDTQYF.